This T cell receptor beta chain was recorded in a study of shared clonotypes between healthy human individuals. Study results and caveats: Naive CD4 clonotypes overlapped across a handful of donors at approximately 5.5%.

The CDR3 loop spans 12 amino acids. Trimming removed 3 bases from V and 4 bases from J, with 8 bases in between. Germline CDR1 and CDR2: SGHNT and YYREEE (reference sequence). Worth noting for this clone: Antigen: not known.

Sequencing used immunoSEQ multiplex PCR; TCRdb keeps in-frame clones, though not all of them. This sample has 950,000 to 1,100,000 clones, with 75% to 80% found just once. The receptor was derived from a man aged 18 to 30 in good health. Some clones in this sample may be carry-over from other donors' samples. The sample was memory CD4+ T cells from PBMCs. As for subset: CD45RA-negative fraction. The chain is built from TRBV5-4 and TRBJ2-7, with no clear D. The CDR3 loop is CASSSVPYEQYF. CDR3 DNA: TGTGCCAGCAGCTCAGTCCCATACGAGCAGTACTTC. Combining the CDR3 with reference TRBV5-4 and TRBJ2-7 gives the whole variable domain ETGVTQSPTHLIKTRGQQVTLRCSSQSGHNTVSWYQQALGQGPQFIFQYYREEENGRGNFPPRFSGLQFPNYSSELNVNALELDDSALYLCASSSVPYEQYFGPGTRLTVT.